Listed below are T cell receptor beta chains from one sample, sequenced in a study of blood T cell repertoires in COVID-19. Clones were sequenced by immunoSEQ multiplex PCR, and TCRdb holds only the in-frame ones, with some missing. The repertoire holds 150,000 to 200,000 clones, with about 81% as singletons. The sequenced sample was peripheral blood. Receptor source: a human donor in a cohort sampled during active COVID-19. Each CDR3 is given without its conserved first and last residue.

V gene: TRBV9; CDR3 protein: ASSVGGFGETQY
V gene: TRBV6-5; CDR3 protein: AAGSYNYGYT
V gene: TRBV29-1; CDR3 protein: SVERRATEAF
V gene: TRBV5-1; CDR3 protein: ASSLEGRASAEAF
V gene: TRBV6-5; CDR3 protein: ASSPLRAAGQPQH
V gene: TRBV7-9; CDR3 protein: ASSLEGLAGADTQY
V gene: TRBV7-8; CDR3 protein: ASSLEPRGGRSYEQY
V gene: TRBV2; CDR3 protein: ASRRDTDSYEQY
V gene: TRBV27; CDR3 protein: ASRNRGTDTQY
V gene: TRBV18; CDR3 protein: ASSPLGQTANQQY
V gene: TRBV7-2; CDR3 protein: ASSLAPGGSGNTIY
V gene: TRBV18; CDR3 protein: ASSQGRNQPQH
V gene: TRBV7-9; CDR3 protein: ASSPRTGDGRLNTEAF
V gene: TRBV7-9; CDR3 protein: ASRASWGDGELF
V gene: TRBV9; CDR3 protein: ASSEAALGWGYT
V gene: TRBV5-1; CDR3 protein: ASSPGSRAGEQY
V gene: TRBV28; CDR3 protein: ASLEDKRGEVETQY
V gene: TRBV10-3; CDR3 protein: AIKVGQGTDTQY
V gene: TRBV4-3; CDR3 protein: ASTLGDRENTEAF
V gene: TRBV18; CDR3 protein: ASSGGAGRYEQY
V gene: TRBV3-1/TRBV3-2; CDR3 protein: ASSQALEWDGYT
V gene: TRBV29-1; CDR3 protein: SVVTLAGGYNEQF
V gene: TRBV4-3; CDR3 protein: ASSQWDSALGANVLT
V gene: TRBV29-1; CDR3 protein: SVEEGTSASYNEQF
V gene: TRBV5-1; CDR3 protein: ASSLAGRGSAQH
V gene: TRBV7-2; CDR3 protein: ASSDQIAGGRREQY
V gene: TRBV7-3; CDR3 protein: ASSLGGTGDYGYT
V gene: TRBV3-1/TRBV3-2; CDR3 protein: ASSRPRAEQF
V gene: TRBV7-2; CDR3 protein: ASSFGVNNSPLH
V gene: TRBV27; CDR3 protein: ASSSLPVSNQPQH
V gene: TRBV4-1; CDR3 protein: ASSQGLSEGGPGETQY
V gene: TRBV9; CDR3 protein: ASSVGVAGDPGEQY
V gene: TRBV7-9; CDR3 protein: ASSLLSQGANTGELF
V gene: TRBV27; CDR3 protein: ASSLLAVDSYNEQF
V gene: TRBV10-1; CDR3 protein: ASSDRGDGDTQY
V gene: TRBV6-5; CDR3 protein: ASSSLARQETQY
V gene: TRBV29-1; CDR3 protein: SVVGAGGGYEQY
V gene: TRBV7-2; CDR3 protein: ASSLTGDNTEAF
V gene: TRBV2; CDR3 protein: ASSVSRGEEPQH
V gene: TRBV7-8; CDR3 protein: ASSLEELAGWLNEQF
V gene: TRBV10-1; CDR3 protein: ASSPASGETQY
V gene: TRBV5-4; CDR3 protein: ASSLLGQGPGELF
V gene: TRBV5-1; CDR3 protein: ASGGGGDEKLF
V gene: TRBV4-1; CDR3 protein: ASSQDLGAGYT
V gene: TRBV27; CDR3 protein: ASSFSDTRIYGYT
V gene: TRBV7-2; CDR3 protein: ASSLGTTYEQY
V gene: TRBV11-2; CDR3 protein: ASRGGDIQETQY
V gene: TRBV7-2; CDR3 protein: ASSPAGQNTDTQY
V gene: TRBV10-3; CDR3 protein: AIRRGEEAGELF
V gene: TRBV28; CDR3 protein: ASRAGQIGMGDTGELF
V gene: TRBV6-2/TRBV6-3; CDR3 protein: ASSYRGFTEAF
V gene: TRBV6-1; CDR3 protein: ASSDAGAGEKLF
V gene: TRBV11-1; CDR3 protein: ASSKRRGVVDEQY
V gene: TRBV4-3; CDR3 protein: ASSLGGYNEQF
V gene: TRBV6-6; CDR3 protein: ASSYSEGANEQF